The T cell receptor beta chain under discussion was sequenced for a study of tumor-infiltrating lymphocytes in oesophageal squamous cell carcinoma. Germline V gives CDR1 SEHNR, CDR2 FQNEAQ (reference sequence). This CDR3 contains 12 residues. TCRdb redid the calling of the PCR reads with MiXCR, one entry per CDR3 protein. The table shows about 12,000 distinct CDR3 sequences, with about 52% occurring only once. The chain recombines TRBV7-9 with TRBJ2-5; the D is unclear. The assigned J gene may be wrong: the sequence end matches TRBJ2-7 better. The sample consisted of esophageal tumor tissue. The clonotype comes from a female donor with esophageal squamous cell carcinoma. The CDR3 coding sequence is TGTGCCAGCAGCTTAGCGCCCTACGAGCAGTACTTC. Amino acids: CASSLAPYEQYF.